The 9 T cell receptor beta chains given below trace back to one sample, sequenced in a study of a mutant IDH1 vaccine in newly diagnosed glioma. The time point was: baseline, week 1 (first vaccination visit). Treatment noted: pre-vaccination baseline after standard-of-care therapy. TCRdb keeps only in-frame clones here, not all; method: immunoSEQ multiplex PCR. The sample holds some 19,000 clones, approximately 85% seen once. The sequenced sample was PBMCs, obtained from a glioma patient treated with radiotherapy, temozolomide or both. Receptor source: a man aged 35 to 55 with glioma.

This clone was seen more than once but under ten times. V and J are TRBV7-8 and TRBJ1-5, with TRBD1 identical over 7 bases. The CDR3 totals 16 residues. Germline V CDR1 and CDR2: SGHVS, FQNEAQ. V dropped 3 bases and J dropped 7; count of bases not matched to a gene: 12. The CDR3 sequence is CASSFTPRGAQQPQHF. CDR3 nucleotide sequence: TGTGCCAGCAGCTTCACCCCCAGGGGGGCACAGCAGCCCCAGCATTTT.

The V call is TRBV30, the J call TRBJ2-1; 10 bases match TRBD1. Germline V gene data show CDR1 as GTSNPN and CDR2 as SVGIG (reference sequence). With V trimmed by 5 bases and J by 6 bases, 10 bases remained unmatched. The CDR3 spans 15 residues. This CDR3 reads CAWLTGTGAFNEQFF. The CDR3 DNA reads as TGTGCCTGGTTAACCGGGACAGGGGCCTTCAATGAGCAGTTCTTC.

The DNA for the CDR3 is TGTGCCAGCGGAGAATCCTACAATGAGCAGTTCTTC. Its translation: CASGESYNEQFF. V and J are TRBV7-9 and TRBJ2-1; D remains ambiguous. V was pared by 8 bases and J by 1 base, with 6 bases between. This CDR3 is 12 amino acids long. Germline assignment: CDR1 SEHNR and CDR2 FQNEAQ (reference sequence). The full variable domain, in which reference TRBV7-9 and TRBJ2-1 provide the parts outside the CDR3, is DTGVSQNPRHKITKRGQNVTFRCDPISEHNRLYWYRQTLGQGPEFLTYFQNEAQLEKSRLLSDRFSAERPKGSFSTLEIQRTEQGDSAMYLCASGESYNEQFFGPGTRLTVL.

The J gene is TRBJ1-2, the V gene TRBV7-9; 7 positions match TRBD1. V gave up 5 bases and J gave up 0 bases; unmatched junction bases: 6. The CDR3 extends over 15 amino acids. From germline, CDR1 is SEHNR and CDR2 FQNEAQ (reference sequence). CDR3 DNA sequence: TGTGCCAGCAGCCCCCGGGACAGCGCTAACTATGGCTACACCTTC. Translation gives CASSPRDSANYGYTF.

The chain links TRBV6-6 to TRBJ1-1; 8 bases align to TRBD1. Germline CDR1 and CDR2: MNHNY and SVGAGI (reference sequence). V lost 4 bases and J lost 7; bases outside the gene matches: 8. The CDR3 has 14 residues. The CDR3 sequence is CASSFGAGGREAFF. The CDR3 DNA is TGTGCCAGCAGTTTTGGTGCAGGGGGCCGTGAAGCTTTCTTT.

This clone was recorded only once. The chain couples TRBV18 to TRBJ2-7; 8 bases align to TRBD2. Germline CDR1 is KGHSH and CDR2 is LQKENI. V trimming: 2 bases; J trimming: 2 bases; junction bases outside the gene matches: 8. The CDR3 totals 16 residues. The CDR3 DNA sequence: TGTGCCAGCTCACCAGTCTCGGGGGGGTCAGCCTACGAGCAGTACGTC. This translates into CASSPVSGGSAYEQYV.

This clone was seen only once. The genes are TRBV5-6 and TRBJ1-5; D is unclear. CDR3 length: 15 amino acids. Trimming left V 4 bases short and J 2 bases short, with 13 bases between. Germline V gives CDR1 SGHDT, CDR2 YYEEEE. The CDR3 here is CASSPYGSGNQPQHF. The CDR3 region has the DNA TGTGCCAGCAGCCCTTACGGGAGCGGCAATCAGCCCCAGCATTTT.

This clone is a singleton in its sample. The chain recombines TRBV2 with TRBJ1-5; a weak D match, TRBD1 (5 bases). Germline V lookup: CDR1 SNHLY, CDR2 FYNNEI. The CDR3 consists of 24 residues. The V end was cut by 5 bases, the J end by 7 bases, with 45 bases between. CDR3 sequence: CASSISRTEKYVSTDVTRRQPQHF. DNA for the CDR3: TGTGCCAGCAGTATTAGTCGCACAGAGAAATATGTATCGACAGATGTTACGCGGCGACAGCCCCAGCATTTT.

This clone was counted a single time. The chain joins TRBV15 to TRBJ1-6, with no clear D. Germline loops: CDR1 LNHNV, CDR2 YYDKDF (reference sequence). The ends were cut back, 5 bases at V and 0 bases at J, with 5 bases in the middle. This CDR3 spans 14 amino acids. The CDR3 region is CATSPSSYNSPLHF. The CDR3 nucleotides read TGTGCCACCAGCCCCAGCTCCTATAATTCACCCCTCCACTTT. The variable domain in full, completed from reference TRBV15 and TRBJ1-6, reads DAMVIQNPRYQVTQFGKPVTLSCSQTLNHNVMYWYQQKSSQAPKLLFHYYDKDFNNEADTPDNFQSRRPNTSFCFLDIRSPGLGDTAMYLCATSPSSYNSPLHFGNGTRLTVT.